This is a list of T cell receptor beta chains from one sample in a study of blood T cell repertoires in COVID-19. Here immunoSEQ multiplex PCR was the method, and the copy in TCRdb shows in-frame clones only, minus some. The table has roughly 50,000 clones, approximately 88% seen once. The specimen was peripheral blood. Source of these receptors: a human donor in a cohort sampled during active COVID-19. Each CDR3 is given with its conserved first and last residue. A D gene is named only where the DNA matches it firmly. Not all rows give a size; the values are once, few, many and, for expanded clones, a class.

CDR3aa: CASSVGQGGTYGYTF
CDR3nt: TGTGCCAGCAGTGTTGGACAGGGGGGGACCTATGGCTACACCTTC
d_gene: TRBD1
v_gene: TRBV2
abundance: .
j_gene: TRBJ1-2

CDR3aa: CASSWRGYNEQFF
CDR3nt: TGTGCCAGCAGCTGGAGAGGGTACAATGAGCAGTTCTTC
d_gene: .
v_gene: TRBV7-9
abundance: once
j_gene: TRBJ2-1

CDR3aa: CASSPRVSGGVAYEQYF
CDR3nt: TGTGCCAGCAGCCCAAGGGTTAGCGGGGGGGTCGCCTACGAGCAGTACTTC
d_gene: TRBD2
v_gene: TRBV7-2
abundance: .
j_gene: TRBJ2-7

CDR3aa: CASSTPTGGSYEQYF
CDR3nt: TGTGCCAGTAGTACACCGACAGGGGGCTCGTACGAGCAGTACTTC
d_gene: TRBD1
v_gene: TRBV19
abundance: .
j_gene: TRBJ2-7

CDR3aa: CASSLATLAGARTDTQYF
CDR3nt: TGTGCCAGCAGCTTAGCGACTTTGGCGGGGGCCCGCACAGATACGCAGTATTTT
d_gene: .
v_gene: TRBV7-2
abundance: .
j_gene: TRBJ2-3

CDR3aa: CASSLTYRVSGNTIYF
CDR3nt: TGTGCCAGCAGCCTTACCTACAGGGTATCGGGAAACACCATATATTTT
d_gene: .
v_gene: TRBV9
abundance: .
j_gene: TRBJ1-3

CDR3aa: CASSPGGQAYEQYF
CDR3nt: TGTGCCAGCAGCCCCGGGGGTCAGGCCTACGAGCAGTACTTC
d_gene: .
v_gene: TRBV7-9
abundance: few
j_gene: TRBJ2-7

CDR3aa: CASSQDQSWQGAYEQYF
CDR3nt: TGTGCCAGCAGCCAAGACCAGAGCTGGCAGGGTGCCTACGAGCAGTACTTC
d_gene: .
v_gene: TRBV3-1/TRBV3-2
abundance: .
j_gene: TRBJ2-7

CDR3aa: CASSFRHGRSSYNSPLHF
CDR3nt: TGTGCCAGCAGTTTCCGACATGGGCGAAGCTCCTATAATTCACCCCTCCACTTT
d_gene: .
v_gene: TRBV27
abundance: .
j_gene: TRBJ1-6

CDR3aa: CASSITRGQRRNTEAFF
CDR3nt: TGTGCCAGTAGTATAACGAGGGGACAGAGGAGAAACACTGAAGCTTTCTTT
d_gene: TRBD1
v_gene: TRBV19
abundance: .
j_gene: TRBJ1-1

CDR3aa: CASSRTGDNSPLHF
CDR3nt: TGCGCCAGCAGCCGTACAGGGGATAATTCACCCCTCCACTTT
d_gene: TRBD1
v_gene: TRBV5-1
abundance: .
j_gene: TRBJ1-6

CDR3aa: CASSFGQGHYNEQFF
CDR3nt: TGTGCCAGCAGTTTCGGACAGGGGCACTACAATGAGCAGTTCTTC
d_gene: TRBD1
v_gene: TRBV5-4
abundance: .
j_gene: TRBJ2-1

CDR3aa: CAISPTDGSSYNEQFF
CDR3nt: TGTGCCATCTCCCCGACAGACGGTAGCTCCTACAATGAGCAGTTCTTC
d_gene: .
v_gene: TRBV10-3
abundance: once
j_gene: TRBJ2-1

CDR3aa: CASSSGGTSGSYEQYF
CDR3nt: TGTGCCAGCAGCTCCGGGGGGACTAGCGGATCCTACGAGCAGTACTTC
d_gene: TRBD2
v_gene: TRBV7-9
abundance: .
j_gene: TRBJ2-7

CDR3aa: CAWSDSPTGLSSYMHNSPLHF
CDR3nt: TGTGCCTGGAGCGATTCCCCCACAGGTCTTTCCAGCTACATGCATAATTCACCCCTCCACTTT
d_gene: .
v_gene: TRBV30
abundance: .
j_gene: TRBJ1-6

CDR3aa: CASSNFYRGGNQPQHF
CDR3nt: TGTGCCAGCAGCAATTTTTACAGGGGTGGCAATCAGCCCCAGCATTTT
d_gene: TRBD1
v_gene: TRBV7-9
abundance: .
j_gene: TRBJ1-5

CDR3aa: CASSLELGDSSGQPQHF
CDR3nt: TGTGCCAGCAGCTTGGAGTTAGGCGATTCTTCGGGACAGCCCCAGCATTTT
d_gene: .
v_gene: TRBV5-4
abundance: .
j_gene: TRBJ1-5

CDR3aa: CASSSAALASIYEQYF
CDR3nt: TGCGCCAGCAGCTCGGCCGCCCTAGCGAGCATCTACGAGCAGTACTTC
d_gene: .
v_gene: TRBV5-1
abundance: .
j_gene: TRBJ2-7

CDR3aa: CASSEDRGYYNEQFF
CDR3nt: TGTGCCAGCAGCGAGGACAGGGGGTACTACAATGAGCAGTTCTTC
d_gene: TRBD1
v_gene: TRBV5-5
abundance: few
j_gene: TRBJ2-1

CDR3aa: CASGLYRVNEQFF
CDR3nt: TGTGCTAGTGGTCTTTACAGGGTCAATGAGCAGTTCTTC
d_gene: .
v_gene: TRBV12-5
abundance: .
j_gene: TRBJ2-1